The source of this TCR beta chain is a study of blood T cell repertoires in COVID-19 (dated by TCRdb to 2020 to 2021). Notes on the research overall: Samples from collaborators originated in the United States, Italy and Spain and spanned both the acute and convalescent phases of COVID-19. The material from the prospective study consisted of cDNA or gDNA derived from T cells, B-cell-depleted T cells, or PBMCs. Deeply sampled blood TCRbeta repertoires from subjects exposed to, actively infected with, or recovered from COVID-19 were included in the dataset. The repertoires were released in a freely available public database intended as a resource for research on the immune response to SARS-CoV-2. The samples were drawn from the first 160 participants of the ongoing ImmuneRACE study and from 1,254 subjects provided by 6 global collaborators. Nearly every sample came with metadata listing a de-identified subject ID, COVID-19 status, age in years and sex. Where available, HLA class I and class II types were taken from metadata supplied by the sample provider and were not determined by assay-based typing. Study-level results and caveats: How much clinical and demographic metadata was included differed by source and by participant, and the metadata was provided uncurated.

Comment on this clone: No cognate antigen has been identified for it. No clone much larger than this one lies a single base away; base qualities are absent.

V was cut back by 1 base and J by 4 bases, leaving a gap of 10 bases between them. Reading the germline V gene gives CDR1 MNHNS and CDR2 SASEGT. Reading from cysteine to phenylalanine, the CDR3 counts 14 amino acids. Here the CDR3 DNA is all that survives: 42 bases in frame from base 1. TCRbeta CDR3 regions were amplified from genomic DNA using the immunoSEQ Assay, a bias-controlled multiplex PCR. In the original analysis: The number of nucleated cells in each sample was estimated from the amplification of reference gene primers within the assay. Sequence reads were collapsed and filtered to measure the absolute abundance of every unique TCRbeta CDR3 rearrangement. Productive Simpson clonality was computed per sample as the square root of Simpson's diversity index over productive rearrangements. Not all clones reach the TCRdb copy of this immuneACCESS table, which keeps in-frame sequences only. Checked studies attribute under half of the gap to unresolved V genes and leave the rest unexplained. Clone size and the V and J calls come from that table; the DNA yielded D and trimming. This sample holds roughly 200,000 clones; roughly 82% were observed only once. 7.8% of the sample is held by the ten biggest clonotypes.

One collaborating source in Seattle enrolled patients during active infection and followed them longitudinally through the course of disease. Whole blood was collected in K2EDTA tubes by collaborating institutions according to the institutions' own protocols. For TCRbeta analysis, collaborators shipped samples as frozen whole blood, isolated PBMCs, or DNA extracted from either of those sample types. The sample comprised peripheral blood. The receptor chain draws on TRBV6-1 and TRBJ1-2, with no confident D gene call. The sequence came from a woman aged 55 to 70 with COVID-19, enrolled during active disease. The CDR3 reads CASSEDLRGYGYTF. The DNA sequence is given as TGTGCCAGCAGTGAAGATTTAAGAGGCTATGGCTACACCTTC.